This T cell receptor beta chain was retrieved from a study of monozygotic twins with inflammatory bowel disease. Study-wide results and limits: The inverse Simpson measure of TCRbeta diversity was lower in IBD patients than in healthy co-twins.

Investigators made cDNA in eight separate reactions per sample. UMIs incorporating a 6-nucleotide sample barcode were appended by means of template switching. TCRdb re-called the 5' RACE reads and shows each CDR3 protein once, DNA omitted. The specimen's table records about 160,000 distinct CDR3 sequences. With regard to this clonotype: Antigen: not known.

Looked up from germline, CDR1 is SGHDT and CDR2 is YYEEEE. This CDR3 comprises 12 residues. This sequence originates from a human donor with ulcerative colitis or Crohn's disease, or a healthy co-twin of an affected twin (not recorded which). V usage is TRBV5-6 and J usage is TRBJ2-1; lacking DNA, the TRBD2 call made by TCRdb goes unchecked. The sequencing input was blood. The CDR3 reads CASSMTSGNQFF.